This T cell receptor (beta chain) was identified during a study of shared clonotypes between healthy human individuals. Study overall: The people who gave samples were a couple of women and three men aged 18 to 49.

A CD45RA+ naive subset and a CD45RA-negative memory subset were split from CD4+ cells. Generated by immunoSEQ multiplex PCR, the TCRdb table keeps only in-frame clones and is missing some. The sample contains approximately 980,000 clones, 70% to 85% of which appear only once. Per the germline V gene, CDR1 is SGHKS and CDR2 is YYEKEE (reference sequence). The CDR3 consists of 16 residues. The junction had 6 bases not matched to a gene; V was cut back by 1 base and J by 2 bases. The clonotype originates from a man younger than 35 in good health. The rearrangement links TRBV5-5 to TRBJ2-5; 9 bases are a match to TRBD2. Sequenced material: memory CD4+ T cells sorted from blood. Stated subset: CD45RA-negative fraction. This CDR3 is CASSLLSGGLQETQYF. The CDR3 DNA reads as TGTGCCAGCAGCTTGCTTAGCGGGGGCCTGCAAGAGACCCAGTACTTC.